The 29 T cell receptor beta chains below come from one sample, sequenced in a study of blood T cell repertoires in COVID-19. Using immunoSEQ multiplex PCR, the repertoire was profiled, and TCRdb retains in-frame clones only, with some absent. The data contain approximately 450,000 clones, nearly 90% of them singletons. The sample taken for sequencing was PBMCs or T cells enriched from blood (not recorded which). The receptors stem from a woman aged 18-29 years with acute COVID-19.

This clone showed up just a few times. This chain connects TRBV3-1 (or the pseudogene TRBV3-2) to TRBJ2-1, with D maybe TRBD2 (6 bases). This CDR3 contains 17 residues. The V and J ends lost 2 bases and 0 bases respectively, with 14 bases between them. Germline V gene data show CDR1 as LGHDT and CDR2 as YNNKEL (reference sequence). In DNA form, the CDR3 reads TGTGCCAGCAGCCAACGCTCTAGCGCACTCTCCTACAATGAGCAGTTCTTC. It codes for CASSQRSSALSYNEQFF.

This chain links TRBV9 with TRBJ2-1; perhaps TRBD1 as D (6 bases). Trimming shortened V by 4 bases and J by 4 bases, and 18 bases separated the two germline ends. In germline, CDR1 is SGDLS, CDR2 YYNGEE. The CDR3 has 16 residues. The CDR3 nucleotides are TGTGCCAGCAGCCCCGCGTCTTTAAGGGGGTACAATGAGCAGTTCTTC. Its translation: CASSPASLRGYNEQFF.

The rearrangement uses TRBV3-1 (or the pseudogene TRBV3-2) and TRBJ2-7, with D tentatively TRBD1 (5 bases). This CDR3 region has 15 residues. Trimming removed 3 bases from V and 4 bases from J, with 16 bases in between. The germline V gene has CDR1 LGHDT and CDR2 YNNKEL (reference sequence). The CDR3 is CASSQQDTSVYEQYF. CDR3 bases: TGTGCCAGCAGCCAGCAGGACACATCCGTTTACGAGCAGTACTTC.

The gene calls are TRBV19 and TRBJ1-5; 8 bases align to TRBD1. Losses at the gene ends were 8 bases for V and 1 base for J; bases not matched to a gene: 4. The CDR3 length is 14 residues. Germline CDR1 LNHDA, CDR2 SQIVND (reference sequence). CDR3 DNA sequence: TGTGCCAGTTGGGACAGGCCCAGCAATCAGCCCCAGCATTTT. It is translated as CASWDRPSNQPQHF.

DNA for the CDR3: TGTGCCAGCAGTTACTCCATGGCGGGAGCCTGGGAGCAGTTCTTC. Protein product: CASSYSMAGAWEQFF. This chain links TRBV6-5 with TRBJ2-1; TRBD2 aligns across 7 bases. The CDR3 length is 15 residues. Losses at the gene ends were 0 bases for V and 10 bases for J; bases not matched to a gene: 9. Per germline, CDR1 MNHEY and CDR2 SVGAGI.

The chain couples TRBV3-1 (or the pseudogene TRBV3-2) to TRBJ2-3; unclear D gene. V lost 7 bases and J lost 2, with 10 bases in between. Germline V gives CDR1 LGHDT, CDR2 YNNKEL (reference sequence). The CDR3 runs 13 residues. CDR3 in amino acids: CASMERYTDTQYF. DNA of the CDR3: TGTGCCAGCATGGAGAGGTACACAGATACGCAGTATTTT.

J is TRBJ1-1 and V is TRBV5-1, with 7 nucleotides matching TRBD1. V lost 4 bases to trimming and J lost 4 bases; unmatched junction nucleotides: 4. The CDR3 has 13 amino acids. The germline CDR1 and CDR2 sequences are SGHRS and YFSETQ. The CDR3 nucleotides read TGCGCCAGCAGCCAGGGGGTGGGCACTGAAGCTTTCTTT. This gives the protein CASSQGVGTEAFF. The full variable domain, completed using reference TRBV5-1 and TRBJ1-1, is KAGVTQTPRYLIKTRGQQVTLSCSPISGHRSVSWYQQTPGQGLQFLFEYFSETQRNKGNFPGRFSGRQFSNSRSEMNVSTLELGDSALYLCASSQGVGTEAFFGQGTRLTVV.

The CDR3 sequence is CASSQRDSGYGYTF. DNA for the CDR3: TGCGCCAGCAGCCAACGGGACAGCGGCTATGGCTACACCTTC. The chain employs TRBV4-1 and TRBJ1-2; TRBD1 matches at 7 bases. CDR3 length equals 14 residues. V shed 2 bases, J shed 4 bases, and the junction held 4 bases outside the gene matches. Germline V gives CDR1 MGHRA, CDR2 YSYEKL.

The rearrangement joins TRBV5-1 to TRBJ2-2; D not certain. Per germline, CDR1 SGHRS and CDR2 YFSETQ. The V gene lost 3 bases and the J gene lost 3 bases, with 9 bases spanning the gap. The CDR3 is 14 residues long. CDR3 coding DNA: TGCGCCAGCAGCTCCGACGGAGACACCGGGGAGCTGTTTTTT. Translating it yields CASSSDGDTGELFF.

The chain combines TRBV4-3 with TRBJ1-1, with 8 bases that match TRBD1. V lost 1 base, J lost 4 bases, and 5 bases stayed unmatched. The CDR3 runs 15 residues. The germline CDR1 and CDR2 sequences are LGHNA and YSLEER. This chain's CDR3 is CASSQAGGAGTEAFF. CDR3 sequence (DNA): TGCGCCAGCAGCCAAGCAGGGGGCGCGGGCACTGAAGCTTTCTTT.

This clone was counted many times. The J gene is TRBJ2-3, the V gene TRBV6-2 or TRBV6-3; 7 bases align to TRBD2. Germline values: CDR1 MNHEY, CDR2 SVGEGT. This CDR3 has 15 residues. V shed 0 bases, J shed 1 base, and the junction held 1 base outside the gene matches. CDR3 nucleotide sequence: TGTGCCAGCAGTTACTCGCTAGCGGGCACAGATACGCAGTATTTT. It yields the protein CASSYSLAGTDTQYF.

The chain links TRBV28 to TRBJ2-1, with D unresolved. Trimming removed 3 bases at V and 8 bases at J, with 8 bases between. CDR1 and CDR2 from the germline V gene are MDHEN and SYDVKM. This CDR3 comprises 12 residues. The CDR3 DNA follows: TGTGCCAGCAGTTTCCCTCGGGATGAGCAGTTCTTC. This encodes CASSFPRDEQFF.

The chain recombines TRBV4-1 with TRBJ2-4; 9 bases agree with TRBD1. V shed 4 bases and J 8 bases; nucleotides not matched to a gene: 9. Germline V lookup: CDR1 MGHRA, CDR2 YSYEKL. The CDR3 has 15 amino acids. CDR3 nucleotides: TGCGCCAGCAGCCCTACATCGGACAGGGGACACATTCAGTACTTC. Its protein product is CASSPTSDRGHIQYF.

The chain joins TRBV29-1 to TRBJ1-1; D remains unclear. Between the trimmed V and J ends, which lost 3 bases and 3 bases, there was a span of 5 bases. Germline values: CDR1 SQVTM, CDR2 ANQGSEA. CDR3 length: 11 amino acids. CDR3 residues: CSVDGDTEAFF. Here the CDR3 DNA reads TGCAGCGTTGATGGAGACACTGAAGCTTTCTTT.

The chain links TRBV27 to TRBJ1-1; no clear D gene. Trimming pared 5 bases from V and 5 bases from J, leaving 24 bases between. The CDR3 is 17 residues long. The germline CDR1 and CDR2 sequences are MNHEY and SMNVEV (reference sequence). CDR3 in amino acids: CASSPRRGGGIGTEAFF. The CDR3 coding sequence is TGTGCCAGCAGTCCGAGGCGTGGAGGAGGGATCGGGACTGAAGCTTTCTTT.

This clone was seen more than once but under ten times. The chain carries TRBV12-3 or TRBV12-4 and TRBJ2-1; D gene uncertain. There are 13 residues in the CDR3. With 8 bases removed from V and 0 bases from J, the gap between germline ends came to 8 bases. For the CDR3, the DNA is TGTGCCAGCGGGCAGAGCTCCTACAATGAGCAGTTCTTC. This codes for CASGQSSYNEQFF.

The chain has TRBV4-3 and TRBJ2-5; 10 bases line up with TRBD1. Looked up from germline, CDR1 is LGHNA and CDR2 is YSLEER. CDR3 length: 14 residues. The J segment lost 2 bases and the V segment lost 4 bases, leaving 1 base of the junction unmatched. The CDR3 sequence: CASSPGQGQETQYF. The CDR3 DNA reads TGCGCCAGCAGCCCGGGACAGGGGCAAGAGACCCAGTACTTC.

This clone was seen only a few times. This chain joins TRBV18 and TRBJ1-2; 7 positions agree with TRBD1. The CDR3 spans 14 residues. Germline lookup yields CDR1 KGHSH and CDR2 LQKENI. Trimming at V came to 2 bases and at J to 6 bases, leaving 6 bases not matched to a gene. This chain's CDR3 is CASSPGQDLNGYTF. In DNA form, the CDR3 reads TGTGCCAGCTCACCAGGACAGGATCTAAATGGCTACACCTTC. The whole variable domain, remainder taken from reference TRBV18 and TRBJ1-2, is NAGVMQNPRHLVRRRGQEARLRCSPMKGHSHVYWYRQLPEEGLKFMVYLQKENIIDESGMPKERFSAEFPKEGPSILRIQQVVRGDSAAYFCASSPGQDLNGYTFGSGTRLTVV.

V is TRBV27 and J is TRBJ2-7, with D maybe TRBD1 (6 bases). From germline, CDR1 is MNHEY and CDR2 SMNVEV (reference sequence). V lost 3 bases to trimming and J lost 3 bases, with 18 bases between them. The CDR3 consists of 16 residues. The CDR3 spells CASSLVGADPSYEQYF. In nucleotides, the CDR3 is TGTGCCAGCAGTTTGGTGGGGGCGGACCCTAGCTACGAGCAGTACTTC.

The rearrangement uses TRBV5-4 and TRBJ2-3; D perhaps matches TRBD1 (6 bases). V was trimmed by 5 bases and J by 5 bases, leaving 9 bases between them. The CDR3 has 12 residues. Germline CDR1 reads SGHNT; CDR2 reads YYREEE (reference sequence). The CDR3 is CASSQQGDTQYF. CDR3 bases: TGTGCCAGCAGTCAACAGGGAGATACGCAGTATTTT.

This chain connects TRBV7-8 to TRBJ1-5; a weak D match, TRBD1 (5 bases). Per germline, CDR1 SGHVS and CDR2 FQNEAQ. This CDR3 is built from 14 residues. Deletions cut 2 bases from V and 4 bases from J, with 9 bases between. CDR3 region: CASSLLQENQPQHF. CDR3 in DNA: TGTGCCAGCAGCTTACTACAGGAAAATCAGCCCCAGCATTTT.

This chain joins TRBV7-9 and TRBJ1-5; no clear D gene. V lost 1 base, J lost 5 bases, and 6 bases lay in between. The germline gives CDR1 SEHNR, CDR2 FQNEAQ (reference sequence). The CDR3 runs 13 residues. The CDR3 DNA is TGTGCCAGCAGCTTAGAAACGGATCAGCCCCAGCATTTT. This gives the protein CASSLETDQPQHF.

This chain connects TRBV4-3 to TRBJ1-4, with 8 positions matching TRBD1. The V segment lost 1 base and the J segment 8 bases; nucleotides outside the gene matches: 9. Germline assignment: CDR1 LGHNA and CDR2 YSLEER. CDR3 length: 16 amino acids. This CDR3 reads CASSQGPARGREKLFF. CDR3 sequence (DNA): TGCGCCAGCAGCCAAGGGCCGGCCAGGGGGCGGGAAAAACTGTTTTTT.

This chain uses TRBV14 with TRBJ1-1; the match to TRBD1 covers 7 bases. Germline assignment: CDR1 SGHDN and CDR2 FVKESK. With V trimmed by 3 bases and J by 5 bases, 3 bases remained unmatched. The CDR3 is made up of 13 amino acids. The CDR3 sequence is CASSHETGTEAFF. CDR3 DNA sequence: TGTGCCAGCAGCCATGAGACAGGGACTGAAGCTTTCTTT.

The chain combines TRBV27 with TRBJ1-6; D possibly corresponds to TRBD1 (5 bases). The V gene's germline CDR1 is MNHEY and CDR2 SMNVEV (reference sequence). This CDR3 has 16 residues. V lost 8 bases to trimming and J lost 9 bases, with 23 bases between them. DNA of the CDR3: TGTGCCAGCCGGGGACTGGGATTTGATAAAGGTTCACCCCTCCACTTT. Protein product: CASRGLGFDKGSPLHF.

With regard to this clone: This CDR3 is also generated by other DNA sequences in the sample. This chain links TRBV6-5 with TRBJ1-5; D is uncertain. In germline, CDR1 is MNHEY, CDR2 SVGAGI. The CDR3 contains 13 residues. Trimming removed 0 bases from V and 5 bases from J, with 5 bases in between. The CDR3 nucleotides are TGTGCCAGCAGTTACTCCGGGGATCAGCCCCAGCATTTT. Translated: CASSYSGDQPQHF.

This chain connects TRBV11-2 to TRBJ1-1, with 7 bases fitting TRBD1. V shed 1 base and J 4 bases; nucleotides not matched to a gene: 6. The CDR3 loop spans 15 amino acids. Germline-derived CDR1 and CDR2 are SGHAT and FQNNGV. The CDR3 sequence: CASSLGAGGTTEAFF. CDR3 nucleotide sequence: TGTGCCAGCAGCTTAGGTGCAGGGGGAACCACTGAAGCTTTCTTT.

This clone was counted a single time. Written as DNA, the CDR3 is TGCGCCAGCAGCCAGACCGTAGCGGGAAGTAACAATGAGCAGTTCTTC. It translates to CASSQTVAGSNNEQFF. The V call is TRBV4-3, the J call TRBJ2-1; 8 bases line up with TRBD2. The V gene's germline CDR1 is LGHNA and CDR2 YSLEER. Trimming took 3 bases from V and 5 from J; bases not matched to a gene: 9. The CDR3 runs 16 residues.

This clone was recorded once. The genes are TRBV18 and TRBJ1-1; 7 bases are shared with TRBD1. Looked up from germline, CDR1 is KGHSH and CDR2 is LQKENI. This CDR3 is built from 14 residues. Trimming removed 5 bases from V and 0 bases from J; junction bases left unmatched: 3. In DNA form, the CDR3 reads TGTGCCAGCTCAGCGGACAGGATGAACACTGAAGCTTTCTTT. Encoded protein: CASSADRMNTEAFF.